What follows is one T cell receptor beta chain and its context. Its antigen remains unidentified. Total RNA amounting to about 4,000 ng went into each TCR library. With the 5' RACE reads reprocessed, TCRdb shows one record per CDR3 protein and no DNA. This sample's table reports 150,000 to 200,000 distinct CDR3 sequences. This entry is derived from a study of monozygotic twins with inflammatory bowel disease. Study observations and caveats: Varying immunosuppressive regimens may have increased patient repertoire variability. Distinction of different T cell subtypes was not possible.

Unfractionated whole blood yielded total RNA, and T cells were not sorted. Material for sequencing was blood. The receptor comes from a human donor with ulcerative colitis or Crohn's disease, or a healthy co-twin of an affected twin (not recorded which).

CDR3 sequence reads: CASSYSNGNQPQHF. V and J are TRBV6-5 and TRBJ1-5. There are 14 residues in the CDR3. Germline-derived CDR1 and CDR2 are MNHEY and SVGAGI.